This record looks at one TCR beta chain sequence and its context. In its sample, this clone was seen once. The antigen it recognizes is unknown. Per-nucleotide qualities are absent, and no much larger clonotype sits a single base away. This sample was taken from a study of glioma-infiltrating T cells after dendritic cell vaccination (dated by TCRdb to the mid-2010s). For the study in its entirety: Of the 15 or so glioblastoma patients in the cohort, all drawn from Phase I and II dendritic cell vaccination trials, 9 were newly diagnosed and 6 had recurrent disease. Autologous tumor lysate-pulsed dendritic cell vaccination was administered to the patients between the early 2000s and the early 2010s. The vaccine consisted of monocyte-derived dendritic cells cultured approximately seven days with IL-4 and GM-CSF, then pulsed overnight with autologous tumor lysate. Each patient was given three intradermal dendritic cell vaccine injections, spaced two weeks apart, in the arm below the axilla. In glioblastoma patients vaccinated with dendritic cells, deep sequencing of TCR beta CDR3 regions served to measure the amount of tumor-infiltrating lymphocytes and to compare repertoires between tumor and blood. Survival after dendritic cell vaccination was correlated with TCR sequencing metrics, such as TIL content and the overlap between tumor and blood repertoires.

Using the immunoSEQ assay, TCRB CDR3 regions were amplified from 1.5 to 2 micrograms of genomic DNA, or from all available DNA when less than that was on hand. The multiplex PCR relied on 60 forward primers for TCR V beta segments and 13 reverse primers for J beta segments. To estimate reads per starting template, synthetic control templates were spiked into each sample at limiting dilution. Sequencing produced 87 bp reads on the Illumina HiSeq System. On the study's bioinformatics: PCR and sequencing errors were removed by a nearest neighbor algorithm that merged closely related sequences. TCR overlap was defined as the percentage of unique tumor TCR beta sequences that were also found in the peripheral blood of the same patient. TCRdb stores this immuneACCESS table with in-frame sequences only. Part of the clones is absent; in the studies checked, under half of the shortfall reflects unresolved V genes, and no reason is known for the rest. D and trimming come from the DNA, and the V and J calls and clone size come from that table. In this sample the table shows approximately 100,000 clones, about four fifths of which occur a single time. The top ten clonotypes cover approximately 12% of the sample.

Here is what the overall study found, with its caveats: The cohort was small and heterogeneous, few patients had complete blood and tumor sets, and even fewer had initial-recurrent tumor pairs. The TCR overlap response model with three groups was called speculative and said to need prospective validation. TCR clonality showed no direct relationship with survival, which suggests that a diverse polyclonal response may be important. Higher estimated pretreatment TIL content predicted longer time to progression and overall survival after dendritic cell vaccination.

From the germline V gene, CDR1 is SGHTA and CDR2 is FQGNSA. The CDR3 has 14 amino acids, counting the end cysteine and phenylalanine. The sequence is cut down to CDR3 DNA, 42 bases in frame from base 1. Between the V and J ends, shortened by 0 bases and 3 bases respectively, the junction contains 9 bases. Patients were selected for having adequate residual fresh-frozen tumor tissue and more than two years of available survival data. Although molecular status otherwise differed among the glioblastoma patients, no patient had an isocitrate dehydrogenase mutation. PBMC were collected before vaccination, two weeks after the third vaccination, and at tumor progression if tumor progression occurred. Genomic DNA was extracted with the Qiagen DNeasy Blood extraction Kit.

This specimen consisted of blood, obtained before dendritic cell vaccination. The chain uses TRBV7-2 and TRBJ2-7; possibly the D gene is TRBD2, per 5 matching bases. This receptor was identified in a human donor with glioblastoma. CDR3 protein: CASSLARADYEQYF. The sequenced DNA is TGTGCCAGCAGCTTAGCGAGGGCGGACTACGAGCAGTACTTC.